The source of this T cell receptor beta chain is a study of brain T cells in children with intractable seizures. Time point reported: blood from clinic visit 5 months post-surgery; TSC patient then seizure free. Profiled with immunoSEQ multiplex PCR; TCRdb holds only in-frame clones, not every one. The table includes about 340,000 clones, over 90% detected once. There are 17 residues in the CDR3. CDR1 and CDR2 (germline): LGHNT, FRNRAP. Trimming took off 0 bases at V and 0 bases at J, with 9 bases between the two ends. This receptor was taken from a boy in the first two years of life with tuberous sclerosis and intractable seizures. The genes are TRBV12-5 and TRBJ1-6; D not certain. The sample in question was peripheral blood, obtained about 5 months after surgery. The CDR3 reads CASGLVIGSSYNSPLHF. The CDR3 DNA follows: TGTGCTAGTGGTTTGGTAATAGGGAGCTCCTATAATTCACCCCTCCACTTT.